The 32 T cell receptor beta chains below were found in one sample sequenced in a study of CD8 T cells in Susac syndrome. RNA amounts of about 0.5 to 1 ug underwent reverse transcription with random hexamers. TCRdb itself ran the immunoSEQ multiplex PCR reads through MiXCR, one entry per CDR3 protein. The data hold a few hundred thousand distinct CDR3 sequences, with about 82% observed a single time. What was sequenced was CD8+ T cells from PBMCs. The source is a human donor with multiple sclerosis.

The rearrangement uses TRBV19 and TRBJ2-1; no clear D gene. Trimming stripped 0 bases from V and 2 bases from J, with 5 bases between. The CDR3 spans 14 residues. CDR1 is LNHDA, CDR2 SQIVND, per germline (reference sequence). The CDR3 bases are TGTGCCAGTAGTATAGATCAGGCCTACAATGAGCAGTTCTTC. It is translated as CASSIDQAYNEQFF. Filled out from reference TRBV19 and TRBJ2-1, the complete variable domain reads DGGITQSPKYLFRKEGQNVTLSCEQNLNHDAMYWYRQDPGQGLRLIYYSQIVNDFQKGDIAEGYSVSREKKESFPLTVTSAQKNPTAFYLCASSIDQAYNEQFFGPGTRLTVL.

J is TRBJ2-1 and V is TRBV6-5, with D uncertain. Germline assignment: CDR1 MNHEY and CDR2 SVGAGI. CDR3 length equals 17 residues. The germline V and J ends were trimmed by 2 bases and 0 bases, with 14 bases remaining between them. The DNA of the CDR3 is TGTGCCAGCAGTTACGGTAGCTTAAGGGCCTCCTACAATGAGCAGTTCTTC. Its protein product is CASSYGSLRASYNEQFF.

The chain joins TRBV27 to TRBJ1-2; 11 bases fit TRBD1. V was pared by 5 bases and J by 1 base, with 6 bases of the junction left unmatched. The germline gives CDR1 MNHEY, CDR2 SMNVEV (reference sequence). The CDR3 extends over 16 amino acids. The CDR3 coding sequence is TGTGCCAGCAGTCCCAGGACAGGGGGCGTTAACTATGGCTACACCTTC. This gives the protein CASSPRTGGVNYGYTF.

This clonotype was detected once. CDR3 nucleotides: TGTGCCAGCAGCGCCCGACAGGGGAGGGGATATAGCAATCAGCCCCAGCATTTT. Protein: CASSARQGRGYSNQPQHF. The chain combines TRBV11-2 with TRBJ1-5; 8 bases map to TRBD1. From germline, CDR1 is SGHAT and CDR2 FQNNGV. Losses at the gene ends were 5 bases for V and 0 bases for J; bases not matched to a gene: 12. There are 18 residues in the CDR3.

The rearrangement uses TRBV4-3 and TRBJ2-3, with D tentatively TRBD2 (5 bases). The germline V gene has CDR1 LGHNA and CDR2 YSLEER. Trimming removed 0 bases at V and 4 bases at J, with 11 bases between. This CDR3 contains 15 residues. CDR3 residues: CASSQDTTRSDTQYF. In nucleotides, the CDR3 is TGCGCCAGCAGCCAAGACACTACTAGGTCAGATACGCAGTATTTT.

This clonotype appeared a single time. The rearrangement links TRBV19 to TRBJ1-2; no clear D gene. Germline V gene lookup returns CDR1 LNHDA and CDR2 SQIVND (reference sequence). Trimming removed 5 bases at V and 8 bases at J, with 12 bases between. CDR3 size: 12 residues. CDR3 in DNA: TGTGCCAGTAGTTCCCTCGGGGAGGGCTACACCTTC. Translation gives CASSSLGEGYTF.

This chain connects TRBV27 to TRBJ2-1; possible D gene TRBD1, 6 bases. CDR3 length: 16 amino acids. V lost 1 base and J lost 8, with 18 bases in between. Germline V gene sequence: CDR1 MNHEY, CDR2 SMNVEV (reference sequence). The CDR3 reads CASSLYLAEGVDEQFF. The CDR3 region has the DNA TGTGCCAGCAGTTTATATCTAGCCGAGGGGGTTGATGAGCAGTTCTTC.

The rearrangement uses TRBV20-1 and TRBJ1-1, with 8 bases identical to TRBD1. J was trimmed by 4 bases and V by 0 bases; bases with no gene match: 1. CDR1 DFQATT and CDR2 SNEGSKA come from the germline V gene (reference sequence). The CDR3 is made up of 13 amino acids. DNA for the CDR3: TGCAGTGCTAGAGAACAGGGGGGCACTGAAGCTTTCTTT. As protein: CSAREQGGTEAFF.

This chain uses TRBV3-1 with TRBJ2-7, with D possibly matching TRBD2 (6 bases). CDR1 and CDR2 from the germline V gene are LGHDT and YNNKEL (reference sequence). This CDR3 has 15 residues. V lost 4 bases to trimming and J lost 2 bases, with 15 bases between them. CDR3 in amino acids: CASSPLTSSPYEQYF. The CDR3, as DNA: TGTGCCAGCAGCCCTCTGACTAGTTCCCCCTACGAGCAGTACTTC.

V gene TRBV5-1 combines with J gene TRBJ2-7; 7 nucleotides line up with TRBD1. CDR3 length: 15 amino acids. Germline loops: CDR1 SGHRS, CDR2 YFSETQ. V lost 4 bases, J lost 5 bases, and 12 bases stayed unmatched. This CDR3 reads CASSKLQGLLHEQYF. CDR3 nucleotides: TGCGCCAGCAGCAAACTACAGGGGCTCTTACACGAGCAGTACTTC.

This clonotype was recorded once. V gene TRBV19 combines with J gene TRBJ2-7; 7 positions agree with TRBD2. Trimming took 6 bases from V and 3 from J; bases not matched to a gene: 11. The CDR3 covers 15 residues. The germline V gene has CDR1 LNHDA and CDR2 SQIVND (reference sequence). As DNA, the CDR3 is TGTGCCAGTAGCTCTAGCGGATTTAACCTCTACGAGCAGTACTTC. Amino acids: CASSSSGFNLYEQYF.

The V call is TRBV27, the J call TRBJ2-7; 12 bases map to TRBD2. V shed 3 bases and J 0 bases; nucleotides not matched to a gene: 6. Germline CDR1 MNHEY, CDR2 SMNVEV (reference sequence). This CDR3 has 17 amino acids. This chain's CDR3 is CASSLKLAGGGSYEQYF. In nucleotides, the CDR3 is TGTGCCAGCAGTTTGAAACTAGCGGGAGGTGGCTCCTACGAGCAGTACTTC.

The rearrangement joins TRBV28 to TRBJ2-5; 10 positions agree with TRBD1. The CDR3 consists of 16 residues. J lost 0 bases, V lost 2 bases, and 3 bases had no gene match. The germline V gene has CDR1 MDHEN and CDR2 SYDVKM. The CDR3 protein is CASSLMDRGYQETQYF. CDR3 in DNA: TGTGCCAGCAGTTTAATGGACAGGGGGTACCAAGAGACCCAGTACTTC.

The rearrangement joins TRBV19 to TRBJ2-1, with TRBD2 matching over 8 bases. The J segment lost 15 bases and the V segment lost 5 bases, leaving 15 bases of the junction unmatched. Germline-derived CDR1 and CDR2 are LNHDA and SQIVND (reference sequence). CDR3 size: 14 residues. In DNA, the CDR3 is TGTGCCAGTAGTCTTCATGCGGGAGGATCCCCCCGGTTCTTC. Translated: CASSLHAGGSPRFF.

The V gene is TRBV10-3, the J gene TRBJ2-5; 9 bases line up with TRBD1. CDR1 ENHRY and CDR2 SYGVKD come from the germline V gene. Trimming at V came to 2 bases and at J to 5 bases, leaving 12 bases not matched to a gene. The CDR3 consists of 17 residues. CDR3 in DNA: TGTGCCATCAGTGAGCTGGGGGTCACAGGGGGCTGGGAGACCCAGTACTTC. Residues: CAISELGVTGGWETQYF.

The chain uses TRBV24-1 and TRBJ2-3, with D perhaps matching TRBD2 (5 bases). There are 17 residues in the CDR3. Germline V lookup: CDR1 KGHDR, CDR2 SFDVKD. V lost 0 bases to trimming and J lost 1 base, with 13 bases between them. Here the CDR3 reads CATSDLSPGSGTDTQYF. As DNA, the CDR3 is TGTGCCACCAGTGATTTGTCTCCGGGGTCGGGCACAGATACGCAGTATTTT.

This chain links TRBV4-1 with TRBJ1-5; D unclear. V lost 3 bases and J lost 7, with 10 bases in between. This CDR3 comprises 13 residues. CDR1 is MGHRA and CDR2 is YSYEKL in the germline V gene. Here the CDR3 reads CASSQSRGQPQHF. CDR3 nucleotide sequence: TGCGCCAGCAGCCAGTCCCGGGGACAGCCCCAGCATTTT.

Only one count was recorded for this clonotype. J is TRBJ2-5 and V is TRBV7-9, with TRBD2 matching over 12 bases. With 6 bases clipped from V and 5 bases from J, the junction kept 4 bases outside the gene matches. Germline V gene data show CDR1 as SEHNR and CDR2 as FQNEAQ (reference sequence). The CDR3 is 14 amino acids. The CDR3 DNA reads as TGTGCCAGCAGGACTAGCGGGAGTTGGGAGACCCAGTACTTC. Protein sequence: CASRTSGSWETQYF.

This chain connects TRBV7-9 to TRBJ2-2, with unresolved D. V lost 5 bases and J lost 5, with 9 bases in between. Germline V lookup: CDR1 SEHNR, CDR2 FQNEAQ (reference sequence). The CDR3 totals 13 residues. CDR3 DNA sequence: TGTGCCAGCAGCGCCGACATAACCGGGGAGCTGTTTTTT. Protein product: CASSADITGELFF. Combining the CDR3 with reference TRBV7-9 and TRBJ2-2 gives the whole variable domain DTGVSQNPRHKITKRGQNVTFRCDPISEHNRLYWYRQTLGQGPEFLTYFQNEAQLEKSRLLSDRFSAERPKGSFSTLEIQRTEQGDSAMYLCASSADITGELFFGEGSRLTVL.

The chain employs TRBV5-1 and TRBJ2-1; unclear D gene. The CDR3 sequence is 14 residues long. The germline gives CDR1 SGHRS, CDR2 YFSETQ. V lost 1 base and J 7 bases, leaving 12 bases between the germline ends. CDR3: CASSLKSGWNEQFF. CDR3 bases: TGCGCCAGCAGCTTGAAGTCTGGGTGGAATGAGCAGTTCTTC.

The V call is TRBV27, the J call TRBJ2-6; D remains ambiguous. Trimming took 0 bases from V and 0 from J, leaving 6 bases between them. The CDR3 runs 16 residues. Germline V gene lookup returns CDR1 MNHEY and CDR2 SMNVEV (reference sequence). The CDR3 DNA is TGTGCCAGCAGTTTATCGGTTACCTCTGGGGCCAACGTCCTGACTTTC. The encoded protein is CASSLSVTSGANVLTF.

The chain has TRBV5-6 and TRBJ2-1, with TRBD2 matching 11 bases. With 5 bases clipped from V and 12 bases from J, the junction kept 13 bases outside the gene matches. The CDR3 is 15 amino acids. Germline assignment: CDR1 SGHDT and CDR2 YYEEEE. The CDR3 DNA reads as TGTGCCAGCAGTTCGGCGTCTAGCGGGAGGAGAGGGCAGTTCTTC. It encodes CASSSASSGRRGQFF.

The CDR3 region is CASSQDSPGLQYF. In nucleotides, the CDR3 is TGCGCCAGCAGCCAAGATAGTCCCGGGCTCCAGTACTTC. The chain is built from TRBV4-1 and TRBJ2-5; D not resolved. This CDR3 region has 13 residues. V shed 0 bases and J shed 10 bases, with 12 bases lying between them. Germline-derived CDR1 and CDR2 are MGHRA and YSYEKL.

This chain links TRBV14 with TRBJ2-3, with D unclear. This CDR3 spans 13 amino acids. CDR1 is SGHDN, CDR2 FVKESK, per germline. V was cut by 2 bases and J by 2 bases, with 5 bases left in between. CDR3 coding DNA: TGTGCCAGCAGCCAATACCCCACAGATACGCAGTATTTT. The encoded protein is CASSQYPTDTQYF. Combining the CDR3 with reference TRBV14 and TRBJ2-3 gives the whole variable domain EAGVTQFPSHSVIEKGQTVTLRCDPISGHDNLYWYRRVMGKEIKFLLHFVKESKQDESGMPNNRFLAERTGGTYSTLKVQPAELEDSGVYFCASSQYPTDTQYFGPGTRLTVL.

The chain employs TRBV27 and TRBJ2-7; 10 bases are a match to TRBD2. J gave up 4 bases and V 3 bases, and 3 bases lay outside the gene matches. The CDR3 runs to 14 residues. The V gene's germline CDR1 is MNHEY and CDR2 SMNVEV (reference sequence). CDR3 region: CASSFQAGGYEQYF. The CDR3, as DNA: TGTGCCAGCAGTTTCCAAGCGGGAGGGTACGAGCAGTACTTC.

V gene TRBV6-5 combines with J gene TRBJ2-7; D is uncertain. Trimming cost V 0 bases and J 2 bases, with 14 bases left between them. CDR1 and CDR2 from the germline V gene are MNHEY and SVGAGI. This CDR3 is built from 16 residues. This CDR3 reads CASSYSADRMTYEQYF. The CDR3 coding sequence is TGTGCCAGCAGTTACTCGGCGGACCGAATGACCTACGAGCAGTACTTC.

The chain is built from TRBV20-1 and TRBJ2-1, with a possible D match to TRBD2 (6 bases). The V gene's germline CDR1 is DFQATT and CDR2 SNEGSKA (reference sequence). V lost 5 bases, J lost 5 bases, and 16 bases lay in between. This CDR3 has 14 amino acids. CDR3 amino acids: CSARLVALDNEQFF. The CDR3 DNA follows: TGCAGTGCTCGACTAGTCGCCTTGGACAATGAGCAGTTCTTC.

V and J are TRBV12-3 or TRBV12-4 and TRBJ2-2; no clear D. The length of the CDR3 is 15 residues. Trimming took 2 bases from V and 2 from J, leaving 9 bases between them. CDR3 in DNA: TGTGCCAGCAGTTTACGCACAGCAAACACCGGGGAGCTGTTTTTT. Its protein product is CASSLRTANTGELFF.

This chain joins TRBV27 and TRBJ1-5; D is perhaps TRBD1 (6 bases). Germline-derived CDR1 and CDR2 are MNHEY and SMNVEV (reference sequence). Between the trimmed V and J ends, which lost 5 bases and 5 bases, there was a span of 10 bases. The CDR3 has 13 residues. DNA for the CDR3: TGTGCCAGCAGTGGTGGACAGTATCAGCCCCAGCATTTT. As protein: CASSGGQYQPQHF.

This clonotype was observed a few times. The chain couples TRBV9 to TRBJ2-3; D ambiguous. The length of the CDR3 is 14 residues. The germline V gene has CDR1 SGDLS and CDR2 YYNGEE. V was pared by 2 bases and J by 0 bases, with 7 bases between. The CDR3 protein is CASSVGGSTDTQYF. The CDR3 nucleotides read TGTGCCAGCAGCGTCGGCGGTAGCACAGATACGCAGTATTTT.

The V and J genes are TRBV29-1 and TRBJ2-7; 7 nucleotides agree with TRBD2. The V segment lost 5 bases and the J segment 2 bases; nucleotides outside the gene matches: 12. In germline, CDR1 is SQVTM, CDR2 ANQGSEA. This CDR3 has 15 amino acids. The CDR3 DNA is TGCAGCGTTCGGGGAAGGGCGGGAGTTCCCTACGAGCAGTACTTC. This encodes CSVRGRAGVPYEQYF.

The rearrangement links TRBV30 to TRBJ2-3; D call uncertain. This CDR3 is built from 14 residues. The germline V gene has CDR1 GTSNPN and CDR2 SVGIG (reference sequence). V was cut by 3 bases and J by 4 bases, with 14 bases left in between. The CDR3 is CAWSRPQIPDTQYF. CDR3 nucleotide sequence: TGTGCCTGGAGCCGCCCCCAAATCCCAGATACGCAGTATTTT.